One sample yielded the 18 T cell receptor beta chains listed below, sequenced in a study of T cell changes during pregnancy in multiple sclerosis. The data were produced by immunoSEQ multiplex PCR, yet TCRdb's version contains in-frame clones alone and is incomplete. The sample shows 55,000 to 85,000 clones, roughly nine tenths of them seen only once. The sequencing here drew on peripheral blood, taken in the third trimester of pregnancy. The receptors here all came from a female donor with multiple sclerosis, enrolled in a pregnancy study.

This chain uses TRBV28 with TRBJ2-6, with TRBD1 matching 8 bases. This CDR3 contains 15 residues. Germline trimming cut 6 bases from V and 2 bases from J; bases unmatched to any gene: 3. Germline assignment: CDR1 MDHEN and CDR2 SYDVKM. Here the CDR3 DNA reads TGTGCCAGCAGAATACAGGGGGCTGGGGCCAACGTCCTGACTTTC. Protein: CASRIQGAGANVLTF.

The chain joins TRBV2 to TRBJ1-4, with 11 positions matching TRBD1. The length of the CDR3 is 15 residues. CDR1 and CDR2 from the germline V gene are SNHLY and FYNNEI. Trimming at V came to 6 bases and at J to 7 bases, leaving 7 bases not matched to a gene. The CDR3 nucleotides read TGTGCCAGCAGGGACAGGGGGCGGATGAGTGAAAAACTGTTTTTT. It translates to CASRDRGRMSEKLFF.

V usage is TRBV7-2 and J usage is TRBJ1-3, with a possible D match to TRBD1 (6 bases). CDR3 length equals 14 residues. V dropped 6 bases and J dropped 4 bases, with 13 bases sitting between them. Germline V gene sequence: CDR1 SGHTA, CDR2 FQGNSA. The CDR3 protein is CASSPTGLGNTIYF. CDR3 nucleotide sequence: TGTGCCAGCAGTCCTACAGGGTTGGGAAACACCATATATTTT.

The rearrangement joins TRBV28 to TRBJ2-1; 9 positions match TRBD1. The CDR3 has 16 amino acids. V was clipped by 5 bases and J by 3 bases; unmatched bases: 8. CDR1 and CDR2 from the germline V gene are MDHEN and SYDVKM. The CDR3 loop reads CASSPTPGQGYNEQFF. CDR3 nucleotides: TGTGCCAGCAGTCCAACTCCGGGACAGGGCTACAATGAGCAGTTCTTC.

The chain's CDR3 is CASLAGGINMGEQFF. CDR3 nucleotide sequence: TGTGCCAGCCTAGCGGGGGGGATCAATATGGGGGAGCAGTTCTTC. V gene TRBV2 combines with J gene TRBJ2-1; the match to TRBD2 covers 12 bases. This CDR3 is built from 15 residues. Germline trimming cut 8 bases from V and 10 bases from J; bases unmatched to any gene: 12. From germline, CDR1 is SNHLY and CDR2 FYNNEI.

The chain uses TRBV18 and TRBJ2-2, with 10 bases identical to TRBD1. Germline loops: CDR1 KGHSH, CDR2 LQKENI. J was trimmed by 6 bases and V by 5 bases; bases with no gene match: 6. There are 15 residues in the CDR3. This CDR3 reads CASSDGTGDAGELFF. Written as DNA, the CDR3 is TGTGCCAGCTCAGACGGGACAGGGGACGCCGGGGAGCTGTTTTTT.

The V call is TRBV9, the J call TRBJ2-1; TRBD2 matches at 8 bases. CDR3 length equals 15 residues. Germline V CDR1 and CDR2: SGDLS, YYNGEE. The junction had 9 bases not matched to a gene; V was cut back by 4 bases and J by 6 bases. CDR3 residues: CASSPLSGSANEQFF. CDR3 nucleotide sequence: TGTGCCAGCAGCCCTCTCAGCGGGAGTGCCAATGAGCAGTTCTTC. The entire variable domain, with the rest obtained from reference TRBV9 and TRBJ2-1, is as follows: DSGVTQTPKHLITATGQRVTLRCSPRSGDLSVYWYQQSLDQGLQFLIQYYNGEERAKGNILERFSAQQFPDLHSELNLSSLELGDSALYFCASSPLSGSANEQFFGPGTRLTVL.

The rearrangement links TRBV5-6 to TRBJ1-1; no reliable D call. The CDR3 covers 13 residues. V was shortened by 2 bases and J by 2 bases, with 7 bases between the two germline ends. Germline V gene data show CDR1 as SGHDT and CDR2 as YYEEEE. The chain's CDR3 is CASSFLKNTEAFF. The CDR3 region has the DNA TGTGCCAGCAGCTTTCTAAAAAACACTGAAGCTTTCTTT.

The CDR3 sequence is CASSPRTGSNTEAFF. The DNA of the CDR3 is TGCGCCAGCAGCCCCCGGACAGGGTCAAACACTGAAGCTTTCTTT. The chain has TRBV5-1 and TRBJ1-1; 8 bases line up with TRBD1. Germline CDR1 reads SGHRS; CDR2 reads YFSETQ. J lost 2 bases, V lost 4 bases, and 7 bases had no gene match. CDR3 length: 15 amino acids.

This chain links TRBV5-4 with TRBJ1-2; maybe TRBD1 (5 bases). The germline V gene has CDR1 SGHNT and CDR2 YYREEE (reference sequence). This CDR3 region has 17 residues. V was trimmed by 1 base and J by 2 bases, leaving 18 bases between them. The CDR3, as DNA: TGTGCCAGCAGCTTGAGGATTGGGCCCAGGGTAAACTATGGCTACACCTTC. Protein sequence: CASSLRIGPRVNYGYTF.

The chain is built from TRBV2 and TRBJ2-1; D might be TRBD2 (6 bases). V lost 6 bases and J 6 bases, leaving 12 bases between the germline ends. The germline CDR1 and CDR2 sequences are SNHLY and FYNNEI. This CDR3 comprises 13 residues. This chain's CDR3 is CASRAGPGNEQFF. The CDR3 nucleotides are TGTGCCAGCAGGGCGGGACCCGGCAATGAGCAGTTCTTC. Supplemented by reference TRBV2 and TRBJ2-1, the full variable domain reads EPEVTQTPSHQVTQMGQEVILRCVPISNHLYFYWYRQILGQKVEFLVSFYNNEISEKSEIFDDQFSVERPDGSNFTLKIRSTKLEDSAMYFCASRAGPGNEQFFGPGTRLTVL.

The J gene is TRBJ2-5, the V gene TRBV2, with D possibly matching TRBD1 (5 bases). The germline gives CDR1 SNHLY, CDR2 FYNNEI. The CDR3 length is 15 residues. Trimming took 4 bases from V and 2 from J, leaving 14 bases between them. In nucleotides, the CDR3 is TGTGCCAGCAGTGGACTCCGTGGGGCTCAAGAGACCCAGTACTTC. The encoded protein is CASSGLRGAQETQYF.

This clone came up once. The DNA for the CDR3 is TGCGCCAGCAGAGCGCCGGGACTAGAGTCGAATGAGCAGTTCTTC. This sequence encodes CASRAPGLESNEQFF. The V gene is TRBV10-2, the J gene TRBJ2-1, with TRBD2 matching over 8 bases. CDR1 is WSHSY, CDR2 SAAADI, per germline. V shed 6 bases, J shed 7 bases, and the junction held 11 bases outside the gene matches. The CDR3 is 15 amino acids.

This rearrangement joins TRBV7-8 to TRBJ2-3; possibly TRBD2 for D (5 bases). Trimming shortened V by 0 bases and J by 7 bases, and 14 bases separated the two germline ends. There are 15 residues in the CDR3. Germline CDR1 SGHVS, CDR2 FQNEAQ. CDR3 bases: TGTGCCAGCAGCTTAGCGGGAGTTAATCGGAATACGCAGTATTTT. It yields the protein CASSLAGVNRNTQYF.

The chain carries TRBV7-9 and TRBJ2-3; D ambiguous. The V and J ends lost 2 bases and 0 bases respectively, with 6 bases between them. The length of the CDR3 is 14 residues. The germline V gene encodes CDR1 SEHNR and CDR2 FQNEAQ (reference sequence). CDR3 in amino acids: CASSLMASTDTQYF. CDR3 nucleotides: TGTGCCAGCAGCTTAATGGCTAGCACAGATACGCAGTATTTT.

This sequence joins TRBV5-1 and TRBJ2-1, with D possibly being TRBD1 (6 bases). This CDR3 contains 15 residues. V was cut by 4 bases and J by 8 bases, with 19 bases left in between. Per the germline V gene, CDR1 is SGHRS and CDR2 is YFSETQ. The chain's CDR3 is CASSLAGKGVDEQFF. CDR3 coding DNA: TGCGCCAGCAGCCTGGCAGGGAAGGGGGTAGATGAGCAGTTCTTC.

V usage is TRBV6-4 and J usage is TRBJ2-3; 10 bases fit TRBD2. Germline V CDR1 and CDR2: MRHNA, SNTAGT. The V gene end was trimmed by 3 bases and the J gene end by 4 bases; junction bases not matched to a gene: 4. The CDR3 contains 15 residues. CDR3 loop: CASSELAGGSDTQYF. The DNA of the CDR3 is TGTGCCAGCAGTGAATTAGCGGGAGGATCAGATACGCAGTATTTT.

This clone has only a few counts. The same CDR3 arises from other DNA sequences in this sample as well. The CDR3 loop reads CASSLDRGNTEAFF. For the CDR3, the DNA is TGCGCCAGCAGCTTGGACAGGGGGAACACTGAAGCTTTCTTT. The chain has TRBV5-1 and TRBJ1-1, with TRBD1 matching 7 bases. The CDR3 has 14 residues. Losses at the gene ends were 0 bases for V and 1 base for J; bases not matched to a gene: 0. Germline V gene data show CDR1 as SGHRS and CDR2 as YFSETQ.